The source of this TCR beta chain is a study of human T cells and chemical hapten exposure. Findings and caveats of the study: Sensitizing to DPC left TCRs with a frequency above 1 in 1000 unaltered.

To note about this clonotype: As yet, its antigen is unknown.

The germline V gene has CDR1 SGHTA and CDR2 FQGNSA. The CDR3 runs 13 residues. The germline V and J ends were trimmed by 3 bases and 8 bases, with 13 bases remaining between them. Stated time point: patch test 3, about 24 weeks after DPC sensitization. As for treatment: therapeutic diphenylcyclopropenone sensitization with weekly scalp DPC. MiXCR, applied by TCRdb to the RACE reads, yields one record per CDR3 protein. Seen here are 150,000 to 200,000 distinct CDR3 sequences, around 30% observed once, and the top ten hold around 2.3%. The sequence came from a woman younger than 30 with alopecia areata. Some clones in this sample may be carry-over from other donors' samples. The chain joins TRBV7-2 to TRBJ1-2; tentative D call: TRBD1 (6 bases). The sample consisted of whole blood, taken in connection with sensitization to the hapten diphenylcyclopropenone (DPC). The CDR3 spells CASSFNTGLGYTF. The CDR3 region has the DNA TGTGCCAGCAGCTTTAATACAGGGTTGGGCTACACCTTC. Complete variable domain (other parts from reference TRBV7-2 and TRBJ1-2): GAGVSQSPSNKVTEKGKDVELRCDPISGHTALYWYRQSLGQGLEFLIYFQGNSAPDKSGLPSDRFSAERTGGSVSTLTIQRTQQEDSAVYLCASSFNTGLGYTFGSGTRLTVV.